Listed below are T cell receptor beta chains from one sample, sequenced in a study of blood T cell repertoires in COVID-19. TCRdb's table, derived via immunoSEQ multiplex PCR, lists solely in-frame clones and lacks some. The sample contains some 370,000 clones, about 90% of which appear only once. The sequencing sample was made of peripheral blood. The source is a middle-aged man with acute or convalescent COVID-19. CDR3s include the opening cysteine and the closing phenylalanine or tryptophan. The order of the fields is J gene, clone size, V gene, D gene, CDR3 protein, CDR3 DNA. D genes are given only for firm matches. Size values are once, few and many counts, or a class for expanded clones, and some rows have none.

TRBJ2-1 | . | TRBV19 | TRBD1 | CASNKQGGNEQFF | TGTGCCAGTAACAAACAGGGGGGAAATGAGCAGTTCTTC
TRBJ2-5 | . | TRBV28 | TRBD2 | CASSFSSSTSGGARETQYF | TGTGCCAGCAGTTTCTCCTCTTCCACTAGCGGGGGGGCCAGGGAGACCCAGTACTTC
TRBJ1-1 | . | TRBV27 | . | CASSPSDSLTEAFF | TGTGCCAGCAGTCCTTCGGACAGCCTCACTGAAGCTTTCTTT
TRBJ2-3 | . | TRBV7-2 | . | CASSLAFPGNTDTQYF | TGTGCCAGCAGCTTAGCTTTCCCCGGGAACACAGATACGCAGTATTTT
TRBJ1-1 | . | TRBV13 | TRBD1 | CASSFARTGGFTEAFF | TGTGCCAGCAGCTTCGCCAGGACAGGGGGGTTCACTGAAGCTTTCTTT
TRBJ2-5 | . | TRBV27 | TRBD1 | CASSLSRGLRETQYF | TGTGCCAGCAGTTTATCGAGGGGGCTTAGGGAGACCCAGTACTTC
TRBJ2-7 | . | TRBV9 | TRBD1 | CASSMGQHSYEQYF | TGTGCCAGCAGCATGGGACAGCACTCCTACGAGCAGTACTTC
TRBJ2-3 | . | TRBV27 | TRBD1 | CASSNRGLSTDTQYF | TGTGCCAGCAGTAACAGGGGGCTAAGCACAGATACGCAGTATTTT
TRBJ2-1 | . | TRBV4-1 | . | CASSQEARTYNEQFF | TGCGCCAGCAGCCAAGAGGCCCGAACCTACAATGAGCAGTTCTTC
TRBJ1-5 | . | TRBV28 | TRBD1 | CASSSDRAQPQHF | TGTGCCAGCAGTTCCGACAGGGCTCAGCCCCAGCATTTT
TRBJ1-5 | . | TRBV7-3 | TRBD1 | CASSLIGGTDSNQPQHF | TGTGCCAGCAGCTTAATAGGAGGGACAGATAGCAATCAGCCCCAGCATTTT
TRBJ2-3 | . | TRBV7-6 | . | CASSLGLLQSTDTQYF | TGTGCCAGCAGCTTAGGTTTGTTACAAAGCACAGATACGCAGTATTTT
TRBJ2-5 | once | TRBV5-1 | TRBD2 | CASSRGLAGAVETQYF | TGCGCCAGCAGCAGGGGATTAGCGGGAGCGGTAGAGACCCAGTACTTC
TRBJ1-2 | . | TRBV7-8 | . | CASSLAGQGLSGYTF | TGTGCCAGCAGCTTAGCGGGGCAGGGCTTAAGTGGCTACACCTTC
TRBJ2-7 | . | TRBV5-4 | TRBD2 | CASSIGSGAYYEQYF | TGTGCCAGCAGTATTGGGAGCGGGGCCTACTACGAGCAGTACTTC
TRBJ2-1 | few | TRBV5-3 | TRBD2 | CARSPTSIGTFDEQFF | TGTGCCAGAAGTCCGACTAGCATTGGAACCTTCGATGAGCAGTTCTTC
TRBJ1-3 | . | TRBV15 | TRBD1 | CATSREGTGSSGNTIYF | TGTGCCACCAGCAGAGAAGGGACAGGAAGCTCTGGAAACACCATATATTTT
TRBJ2-1 | . | TRBV27 | TRBD1 | CASSSTGTGEGNEQFF | TGTGCCAGCAGTTCAACCGGGACAGGGGAAGGTAATGAGCAGTTCTTC
TRBJ1-2 | . | TRBV30 | TRBD1 | CAWSTGGYGYTF | TGTGCCTGGAGTACAGGGGGATATGGCTACACCTTC
TRBJ1-1 | . | TRBV5-1 | TRBD1 | CASSLGTGGTTEAFF | TGCGCCAGCAGCTTGGGGACAGGCGGTACCACTGAAGCTTTCTTT
TRBJ1-4 | once | TRBV28 | TRBD1 | CASSWTGGSEKLFF | TGTGCCAGCAGTTGGACAGGGGGATCAGAAAAACTGTTTTTT
TRBJ2-7 | . | TRBV28 | TRBD1 | CASRGTGVYEQYF | TGTGCCAGCAGGGGGACAGGGGTCTACGAGCAGTACTTC
TRBJ2-2 | . | TRBV7-2 | TRBD2 | CASSLEPLAVGELFF | TGTGCCAGCAGCTTAGAACCTCTAGCGGTCGGGGAGCTGTTTTTT
TRBJ1-1 | . | TRBV28 | . | CASSLPRGGTEAFF | TGTGCCAGCAGTTTACCCAGGGGAGGGACTGAAGCTTTCTTT
TRBJ2-6 | few | TRBV28 | TRBD2 | CASSPSGGFSGANVLTF | TGTGCCAGCAGTCCGTCCGGGGGGTTCTCTGGGGCCAACGTCCTGACTTTC
TRBJ1-5 | . | TRBV28 | TRBD1 | CASTRTGLGQPQHF | TGTGCCAGCACCAGGACAGGGTTGGGACAGCCCCAGCATTTT
TRBJ1-5 | . | TRBV27 | . | CASSLNPERTQHF | TGTGCCAGCAGTTTGAACCCCGAGAGGACCCAGCATTTT
TRBJ1-1 | . | TRBV7-2 | . | CASSLRANTEAFF | TGTGCCAGCAGCCTACGAGCGAACACTGAAGCTTTCTTT
TRBJ1-1 | . | TRBV2 | . | CASSENRREAFF | TGTGCCAGCAGTGAAAATAGGAGGGAAGCTTTCTTT
TRBJ2-1 | . | TRBV9 | TRBD2 | CASSEPGTSGNEQFF | TGTGCCAGCAGTGAACCGGGGACTAGCGGCAATGAGCAGTTCTTC
TRBJ2-2 | . | TRBV5-4 | . | CASSLAMDTGELFF | TGTGCCAGCAGCTTGGCTATGGACACCGGGGAGCTGTTTTTT
TRBJ1-5 | . | TRBV3-1/TRBV3-2 | . | CASSQDLGAANNQPQHF | TGTGCCAGCAGCCAAGATCTTGGGGCAGCTAATAATCAGCCCCAGCATTTT
TRBJ1-5 | . | TRBV24-1 | . | CATSETGTPNQPQHF | TGTGCCACCAGTGAGACCGGGACACCAAATCAGCCCCAGCATTTT
TRBJ1-2 | once | TRBV4-2 | . | CASSQDEGVSYGYTF | TGTGCCAGCAGCCAAGATGAGGGGGTCTCTTATGGCTACACCTTC
TRBJ2-1 | . | TRBV24-1 | . | CATSDSSVSREQFF | TGTGCCACCAGTGATTCGTCGGTTTCTCGGGAGCAGTTCTTC
TRBJ2-3 | . | TRBV27 | . | CASSLSPDTDTQYF | TGTGCCAGCAGTTTATCGCCAGACACAGATACGCAGTATTTT
TRBJ2-3 | . | TRBV29-1 | TRBD2 | CSVETGGEDTQYF | TGCAGCGTTGAAACGGGGGGTGAAGATACGCAGTATTTT
TRBJ2-3 | . | TRBV6-6 | TRBD2 | CASSPDGGAGGGDTQYF | TGTGCCAGCAGTCCAGATGGGGGGGCGGGAGGCGGAGATACGCAGTATTTT
TRBJ1-1 | . | TRBV10-3 | . | CAISARKILAADTEAFF | TGTGCCATCAGTGCCCGTAAAATATTGGCGGCGGACACTGAAGCTTTCTTT
TRBJ1-1 | . | TRBV10-1 | . | CASSESGATRRAFF | TGCGCCAGCAGTGAGTCAGGAGCCACGCGGCGAGCTTTCTTT
TRBJ1-3 | . | TRBV18 | . | CASSPTGSGNTIYF | TGTGCCAGCTCACCGACGGGTTCCGGAAACACCATATATTTT
TRBJ2-3 | . | TRBV11-2 | . | CASSLTEADTQYF | TGTGCCAGCAGCTTAACAGAAGCAGATACGCAGTATTTT
TRBJ1-3 | . | TRBV4-2 | . | CASSQEPGPLFGNTIYF | TGTGCCAGCAGCCAAGAGCCAGGTCCCCTCTTTGGAAACACCATATATTTT
TRBJ1-5 | . | TRBV9 | . | CASSSTGGIQPQHF | TGTGCCAGCAGCTCAACGGGGGGGATTCAGCCCCAGCATTTT
TRBJ2-2 | once | TRBV28 | TRBD1 | CASSLLGQAVAGELFF | TGTGCCAGCAGTTTGCTGGGACAGGCGGTAGCCGGGGAGCTGTTTTTT
TRBJ1-4 | . | TRBV6-5 | TRBD1 | CASSTGGHEKLFF | TGTGCCAGCAGCACAGGGGGGCATGAAAAACTGTTTTTT
TRBJ2-7 | . | TRBV11-2 | TRBD2 | CASSLRSGTSQAYEQYF | TGTGCCAGCAGCTTAAGATCCGGGACTAGCCAGGCCTACGAGCAGTACTTC
TRBJ2-7 | . | TRBV5-6 | . | CASSPGPSSYEQYF | TGTGCCAGCTCACCAGGGCCTAGCTCCTACGAGCAGTACTTC
TRBJ1-6 | . | TRBV6-5 | . | CASSSYSYVDSPLHF | TGTGCCAGCAGTTCCTATTCATATGTTGATTCACCCCTCCACTTT
TRBJ1-2 | . | TRBV11-2 | . | CASSLDRDMRYGYTF | TGTGCCAGCAGCTTAGATCGCGACATGAGATATGGCTACACCTTC